One sample yielded the 29 T cell receptor beta chains listed below, sequenced in a study of CXCR3-negative and CXCR3-positive naive CD8 T cells. Study-level points and caveats: Greater hydrophobicity was found in TRB CDR3s of CXCR3-positive naive cells than of CXCR3-negative naive cells.

Their target antigens are unknown. The libraries of TRB cDNA were constructed through 5' RACE using UMI labels. TCRdb reworked the 5' RACE reads into one entry per CDR3 protein, no DNA. Here the sample table reports some 130,000 distinct CDR3 sequences. The sample was naive CXCR3+ CD8+ T cells from blood. Subset meaning: CD45RO-CCR7+CD27+CD95- naive CD8+ T cells expressing CXCR3 (TNR3+). All receptors derive from a human donor in good health. Some clones in this sample may be carry-over from other donors' samples.

The genes are TRBV20-1 and TRBJ2-7; TCRdb indicates TRBD1, and absent DNA this call remains unverified. The CDR3 totals 12 residues. CDR1 is DFQATT and CDR2 is SNEGSKA in the germline V gene (reference sequence). CDR3 sequence reads: CSGNRESYEQYF.

This chain links TRBV25-1 with TRBJ1-2; TCRdb designates TRBD1, a call that cannot be tested without DNA. The length of the CDR3 is 13 residues. Germline loops: CDR1 MGHDK, CDR2 SYGVNS. CDR3 sequence: CASSGTQTGGYTF.

The genes are TRBV29-1 and TRBJ2-7. Germline V gene lookup returns CDR1 SQVTM and CDR2 ANQGSEA. The CDR3 is made up of 11 amino acids. CDR3: CSVGKKGEQYF.

CDR3 region: CASSTRTDTQYF. This chain links TRBV5-4 with TRBJ2-3. CDR1 is SGHNT, CDR2 YYREEE, per germline (reference sequence). This CDR3 spans 12 amino acids.

The chain couples TRBV5-6 to TRBJ1-1. Germline V gives CDR1 SGHDT, CDR2 YYEEEE. The CDR3 sequence is 13 residues long. CDR3 sequence: CASSLGPMGEAFF.

The V call is TRBV7-3, the J call TRBJ2-3; TCRdb lists TRBD2, though no DNA is available to test this call. The CDR3 is 15 residues long. Germline V CDR1 and CDR2: SGHTA, FQGTGA. The CDR3 spells CASSLSAGGRDTQYF.

The chain employs TRBV5-1 and TRBJ2-1; no DNA is available, so the TRBD1 call from TCRdb remains unchecked. The germline gives CDR1 SGHRS, CDR2 YFSETQ. The CDR3 contains 15 residues. This CDR3 is CASSFTGAPGVEQFF.

The rearrangement uses TRBV28 and TRBJ2-1; the D call from TCRdb, TRBD2, cannot be confirmed without DNA. The CDR3 runs to 15 residues. Germline assignment: CDR1 MDHEN and CDR2 SYDVKM. CDR3 sequence: CASSPSGRALNEQFF.

V is TRBV11-1 and J is TRBJ2-1; without DNA, the TCRdb call of TRBD2 cannot be checked. This CDR3 comprises 16 residues. Germline values: CDR1 SGHAT, CDR2 FQDESV (reference sequence). This CDR3 is CASSFAGTSAYDEQFF.

This CDR3 reads CASSLVGLAASGANVLTF. The rearrangement links TRBV5-1 to TRBJ2-6; as DNA is missing, the TRBD2 call by TCRdb cannot be tested. CDR1 is SGHRS, CDR2 YFSETQ, per germline. CDR3 length: 18 residues.

The rearrangement joins TRBV4-3 to TRBJ2-1; the TRBD2 assignment by TCRdb is unverifiable without DNA. This CDR3 spans 17 amino acids. Germline V gene lookup returns CDR1 LGHNA and CDR2 YSLEER. The CDR3 sequence: CASSQDRLAGGGDEQFF.

The V gene is TRBV4-2, the J gene TRBJ1-1; with no DNA, the TCRdb D assignment of TRBD1 cannot be verified. Germline V gives CDR1 LGHNA, CDR2 YNFKEQ. This CDR3 comprises 14 residues. CDR3 protein: CASSQAPGYTEAFF.

The chain carries TRBV29-1 and TRBJ2-1; TCRdb selects TRBD1, and the lack of DNA leaves this call unchecked. CDR3 size: 14 residues. Germline V gene lookup returns CDR1 SQVTM and CDR2 ANQGSEA. The CDR3 reads CSVEWDRGYNEQFF.

The rearrangement joins TRBV4-1 to TRBJ2-5; TCRdb proposes TRBD1, but this gene call is untestable without DNA. This CDR3 spans 14 amino acids. Germline V CDR1 and CDR2: MGHRA, YSYEKL. The CDR3 sequence is CASSPQGDEETQYF.

The chain joins TRBV15 to TRBJ1-1. Per the germline V gene, CDR1 is LNHNV and CDR2 is YYDKDF (reference sequence). The CDR3 totals 15 residues. CDR3 sequence: CATSKSPDGSLEAFF.

V and J are TRBV29-1 and TRBJ2-5; the D call of TRBD1 rests on TCRdb alone, since no DNA is present to check it. The CDR3 loop spans 14 amino acids. CDR1 SQVTM and CDR2 ANQGSEA come from the germline V gene. The CDR3 region is CSVEGYGGGETQYF. The full variable domain, its missing parts supplied by reference TRBV29-1 and TRBJ2-5, is SAVISQKPSRDICQRGTSLTIQCQVDSQVTMMFWYRQQPGQSLTLIATANQGSEATYESGFVIDKFPISRPNLTFSTLTVSNMSPEDSSIYLCSVEGYGGGETQYFGPGTRLLVL.

The chain uses TRBV28 and TRBJ2-3; TCRdb calls TRBD2, which cannot be checked without DNA. Germline CDR1 MDHEN, CDR2 SYDVKM. The CDR3 runs to 15 residues. This chain's CDR3 is CASRPLWELADTQYF.

The chain links TRBV9 to TRBJ2-7. Germline loops: CDR1 SGDLS, CDR2 YYNGEE. The CDR3 spans 14 residues. The CDR3 is CASSVTRNSYEQYF.

The J gene is TRBJ1-5, the V gene TRBV7-8. The CDR3 is 13 amino acids. Per germline, CDR1 SGHVS and CDR2 FQNEAQ. The CDR3 loop reads CASSLPGLQPQHF.

The rearrangement links TRBV7-9 to TRBJ2-1; as DNA is missing, the TRBD1 call by TCRdb cannot be tested. The CDR3 has 13 amino acids. The germline gives CDR1 SEHNR, CDR2 FQNEAQ (reference sequence). CDR3 sequence reads: CASSLDPGNEQFF.

The chain uses TRBV13 and TRBJ2-4; lacking DNA, the TRBD1 call made by TCRdb goes unchecked. This CDR3 region has 14 residues. The germline V gene encodes CDR1 PRHDT and CDR2 FYEKMQ (reference sequence). This CDR3 is CASSFPGNRNIQYF.

The chain joins TRBV9 to TRBJ2-1. This CDR3 spans 14 amino acids. Germline values: CDR1 SGDLS, CDR2 YYNGEE. The CDR3 sequence is CASSGWRNYNEQFF. The full variable domain, completed using reference TRBV9 and TRBJ2-1, is DSGVTQTPKHLITATGQRVTLRCSPRSGDLSVYWYQQSLDQGLQFLIQYYNGEERAKGNILERFSAQQFPDLHSELNLSSLELGDSALYFCASSGWRNYNEQFFGPGTRLTVL.

The rearrangement links TRBV29-1 to TRBJ2-1; TCRdb's assignment of TRBD2 cannot be checked, as there is no DNA. The CDR3 sequence is 12 residues long. Germline CDR1 reads SQVTM; CDR2 reads ANQGSEA. This chain's CDR3 is CSVVGSGNEQFF.

This sequence joins TRBV10-3 and TRBJ2-1; TCRdb's D call, TRBD1, is unchecked because there is no DNA. Germline V gives CDR1 ENHRY, CDR2 SYGVKD. This CDR3 has 13 residues. The CDR3 sequence is CAISESRPLEQFF.

The chain recombines TRBV6-2 or TRBV6-3 with TRBJ1-5; there is no DNA to check the TCRdb D call of TRBD1. There are 12 residues in the CDR3. Germline V gives CDR1 MNHEY, CDR2 SVGEGT. The CDR3 reads CAIRDRGQPQHF.

The chain uses TRBV27 and TRBJ1-4; with no DNA, the TCRdb D assignment of TRBD1 cannot be verified. The CDR3 covers 15 residues. Germline values: CDR1 MNHEY, CDR2 SMNVEV (reference sequence). The CDR3 is CASSLGRAANEKLFF. Looking up the rest from reference TRBV27 and TRBJ1-4 gives the full variable domain: EAQVTQNPRYLITVTGKKLTVTCSQNMNHEYMSWYRQDPGLGLRQIYYSMNVEVTDKGDVPEGYKVSRKEKRNFPLILESPSPNQTSLYFCASSLGRAANEKLFFGSGTQLSVL.

The gene calls are TRBV25-1 and TRBJ2-7. Germline CDR1 reads MGHDK; CDR2 reads SYGVNS. This CDR3 is 12 amino acids long. This CDR3 reads CATDRGTFEQYF.

The chain has TRBV20-1 and TRBJ2-3; TCRdb lists TRBD1, though no DNA is available to test this call. The CDR3 covers 13 residues. Germline CDR1 and CDR2: DFQATT and SNEGSKA (reference sequence). This CDR3 reads CSARVRAGDTQYF.

This rearrangement joins TRBV28 to TRBJ2-3; TCRdb reports TRBD1, a call that lacks DNA to check it against. This CDR3 spans 14 amino acids. Germline V gene lookup returns CDR1 MDHEN and CDR2 SYDVKM. This CDR3 reads CASSFSSGVDTQYF.